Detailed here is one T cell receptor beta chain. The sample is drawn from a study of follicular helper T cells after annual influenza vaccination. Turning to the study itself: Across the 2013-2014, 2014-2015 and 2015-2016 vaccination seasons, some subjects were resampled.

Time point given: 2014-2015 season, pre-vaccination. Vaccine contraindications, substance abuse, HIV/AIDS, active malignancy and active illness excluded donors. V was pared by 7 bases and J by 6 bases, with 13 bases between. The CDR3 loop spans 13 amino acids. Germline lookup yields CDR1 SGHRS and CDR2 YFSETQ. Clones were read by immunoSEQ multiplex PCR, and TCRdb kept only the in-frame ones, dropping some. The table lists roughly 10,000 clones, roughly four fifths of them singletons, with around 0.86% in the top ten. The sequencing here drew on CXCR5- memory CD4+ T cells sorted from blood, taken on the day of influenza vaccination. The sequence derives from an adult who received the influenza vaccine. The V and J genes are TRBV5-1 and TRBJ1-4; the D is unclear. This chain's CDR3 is CASPLWSDEKLFF. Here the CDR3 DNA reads TGCGCCAGCCCCCTATGGTCAGATGAAAAACTGTTTTTT.